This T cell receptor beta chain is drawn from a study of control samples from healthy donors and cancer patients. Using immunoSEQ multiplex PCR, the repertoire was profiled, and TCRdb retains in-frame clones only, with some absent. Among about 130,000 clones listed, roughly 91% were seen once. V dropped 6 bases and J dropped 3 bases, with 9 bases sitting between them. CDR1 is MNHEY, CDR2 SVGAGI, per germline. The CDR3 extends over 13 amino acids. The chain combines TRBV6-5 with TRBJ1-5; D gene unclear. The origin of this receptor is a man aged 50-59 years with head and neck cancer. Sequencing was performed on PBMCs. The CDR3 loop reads CASSPSDNQPQHF. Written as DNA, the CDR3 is TGTGCCAGCAGCCCGTCAGACAATCAGCCCCAGCATTTT.